The 16 T cell receptor beta chains listed next were all sequenced from one sample in a study of blood T cell repertoires in COVID-19 (TCRdb year 2020). The library was built by means of the immunoSEQ multiplex PCR assay. TCRdb obtained this table from immuneACCESS and retained in-frame rearrangements with V and J assigned. These tables miss some clones; where compared with another copy, unresolved V genes account for less than half of the shortfall, and the remainder is unexplained. This sample has 160,000 or so clones in its table, and 80% to 90% of those were observed once. More than 14% of the sample goes to the ten largest clones. Source material: peripheral blood. The receptors shown here come from a woman in her thirties or forties with acute or convalescent COVID-19.

The V call is TRBV5-4, the J call TRBJ2-3; D is possibly TRBD2 (6 bases). This CDR3 is 16 amino acids long. Germline CDR1 is SGHNT and CDR2 is YYREEE (reference sequence). Trimming pared 2 bases from V and 2 bases from J, leaving 15 bases between. This CDR3 is CASSFLLRGDTDTQYF. The CDR3 nucleotides read TGTGCCAGCAGCTTTCTTCTGCGGGGCGACACAGATACGCAGTATTTT.

The V call is TRBV18, the J call TRBJ1-2; TRBD1 aligns across 7 bases. Trimming cost V 3 bases and J 8 bases; bases outside gene matches: 12. The CDR3 is 15 amino acids. The germline V gene encodes CDR1 KGHSH and CDR2 LQKENI. The CDR3 loop is CASSPGTVRPGGYTF. CDR3 sequence (DNA): TGTGCCAGCTCACCTGGGACAGTCCGACCGGGGGGCTACACCTTC.

This clone was counted only a few times. The chain uses TRBV5-1 and TRBJ1-1, with TRBD1 as a possible D gene (5 bases). Germline V gene sequence: CDR1 SGHRS, CDR2 YFSETQ. This CDR3 comprises 12 residues. V lost 0 bases, J lost 7 bases, and 7 bases lay in between. CDR3: CASSLDRGEAFF. As DNA, the CDR3 is TGCGCCAGCAGCTTGGATAGGGGTGAAGCTTTCTTT.

V usage is TRBV28 and J usage is TRBJ2-7; 9 bases map to TRBD2. Germline CDR1 and CDR2: MDHEN and SYDVKM. V shed 5 bases and J 4 bases; nucleotides not matched to a gene: 3. The CDR3 length is 13 residues. CDR3 region: CASSVGLAYEQYF. CDR3 bases: TGTGCCAGCAGTGTGGGACTAGCTTACGAGCAGTACTTC. Based on the CDR3 plus reference TRBV28 and TRBJ2-7, the full variable domain is DVKVTQSSRYLVKRTGEKVFLECVQDMDHENMFWYRQDPGLGLRLIYFSYDVKMKEKGDIPEGYSVSREKKERFSLILESASTNQTSMYLCASSVGLAYEQYFGPGTRLTVT.

The DNA for the CDR3 is TGTGCCAGCAGCCAAGATTCGGGGAGAGGTCAGCCCCAGCATTTT. It encodes CASSQDSGRGQPQHF. The chain links TRBV3-1 (or the pseudogene TRBV3-2) to TRBJ1-5; D call uncertain. The CDR3 has 15 residues. CDR1 and CDR2 from the germline V gene are LGHDT and YNNKEL (reference sequence). Between the trimmed V and J ends, which lost 0 bases and 6 bases, there was a span of 12 bases.

The chain joins TRBV6-1 to TRBJ1-1; no clear D gene. The germline CDR1 and CDR2 sequences are MNHNS and SASEGT. V shed 2 bases and J shed 1 base, with 14 bases lying between them. This CDR3 is 16 amino acids long. The CDR3 is CASSERTVPWNTEAFF. The CDR3 bases are TGTGCCAGCAGTGAACGAACAGTACCTTGGAACACTGAAGCTTTCTTT.

The V gene is TRBV6-5, the J gene TRBJ1-1; D possibly corresponds to TRBD1 (6 bases). Looked up from germline, CDR1 is MNHEY and CDR2 is SVGAGI. V was trimmed by 4 bases and J by 2 bases, leaving 17 bases between them. CDR3 size: 16 residues. CDR3 nucleotides: TGTGCCAGCAGTTCAGGCACAGGGCCGGGAAACACTGAAGCTTTCTTT. Amino acid sequence: CASSSGTGPGNTEAFF.

This clone has only one observation. V is TRBV27 and J is TRBJ2-7; D gene ambiguous. V was clipped by 8 bases and J by 5 bases, with 7 bases between them. The CDR3 extends over 10 amino acids. CDR1 and CDR2 from the germline V gene are MNHEY and SMNVEV (reference sequence). This chain's CDR3 is CASSSHEQYF. In DNA form, the CDR3 reads TGTGCCAGCTCGTCCCACGAGCAGTACTTC.

V usage is TRBV27 and J usage is TRBJ2-2, with 11 bases matching TRBD2. Germline loops: CDR1 MNHEY, CDR2 SMNVEV (reference sequence). This CDR3 is built from 17 residues. With V trimmed by 5 bases and J by 2 bases, 7 bases remained unmatched. CDR3 protein: CASSILAGEGNTGELFF. In DNA form, the CDR3 reads TGTGCCAGCAGTATACTAGCGGGGGAAGGTAACACCGGGGAGCTGTTTTTT.

The CDR3 here is CASSALETGGYAGELFF. The DNA of the CDR3 is TGTGCCAGCAGTGCCCTTGAGACAGGGGGGTATGCCGGGGAGCTGTTTTTT. This chain links TRBV6-1 with TRBJ2-2; TRBD1 agrees at 9 bases. Germline CDR1 and CDR2: MNHNS and SASEGT. The CDR3 is 17 residues long. With 4 bases clipped from V and 6 bases from J, the junction kept 12 bases outside the gene matches.

The chain is built from TRBV30 and TRBJ1-5; no firm D call. Germline loops: CDR1 GTSNPN, CDR2 SVGIG (reference sequence). The CDR3 totals 14 residues. V was trimmed by 0 bases and J by 4 bases, leaving 10 bases between them. The CDR3 loop is CAWSVLSENQPQHF. For the CDR3, the DNA is TGTGCCTGGAGTGTACTATCCGAGAATCAGCCCCAGCATTTT.

This sequence joins TRBV3-1 (or the pseudogene TRBV3-2) and TRBJ1-1; D is perhaps TRBD1 (6 bases). The CDR3 extends over 15 amino acids. Trimming took off 1 base at V and 0 bases at J, with 9 bases between the two ends. Germline CDR1 LGHDT, CDR2 YNNKEL (reference sequence). The CDR3 DNA is TGTGCCAGCAGCCAAGTACAGGGCATGAACACTGAAGCTTTCTTT. Amino acid sequence: CASSQVQGMNTEAFF.

The V call is TRBV30, the J call TRBJ1-2; D may be TRBD1 (5 bases). Germline loops: CDR1 GTSNPN, CDR2 SVGIG (reference sequence). The V gene lost 4 bases and the J gene lost 4 bases, with 13 bases spanning the gap. The CDR3 is made up of 13 amino acids. The CDR3 sequence: CAWNPRGIYGYTF. The CDR3 DNA sequence: TGTGCCTGGAACCCCCGGGGGATCTATGGCTACACCTTC. The full variable domain, completed using reference TRBV30 and TRBJ1-2, is SQTIHQWPATLVQPVGSPLSLECTVEGTSNPNLYWYRQAAGRGLQLLFYSVGIGQISSEVPQNLSASRPQDRQFILSSKKLLLSDSGFYLCAWNPRGIYGYTFGSGTRLTVV.

The rearrangement links TRBV5-5 to TRBJ2-2, with 7 bases aligning to TRBD2. Germline CDR1 SGHKS, CDR2 YYEKEE (reference sequence). The CDR3 runs to 14 residues. Trimming took 9 bases from V and 7 from J; bases not matched to a gene: 12. CDR3: CATSHSGLFGELFF. The CDR3 coding sequence is TGTGCCACGAGCCATTCGGGACTATTCGGGGAGCTGTTTTTT.

The V and J genes are TRBV3-1 (or the pseudogene TRBV3-2) and TRBJ2-7; 7 bases match TRBD1. The CDR3 is made up of 14 amino acids. Germline V gene data show CDR1 as LGHDT and CDR2 as YNNKEL (reference sequence). Trimming took 2 bases from V and 3 from J; bases not matched to a gene: 4. CDR3 sequence: CASSQPGQSYEQYF. CDR3 DNA sequence: TGTGCCAGCAGCCAACCGGGACAGAGCTACGAGCAGTACTTC.

V and J are TRBV2 and TRBJ2-4; TRBD2 matches 9 bases. Germline V gene sequence: CDR1 SNHLY, CDR2 FYNNEI. V lost 8 bases and J lost 6; bases outside the gene matches: 11. The CDR3 is 15 amino acids. For the CDR3, the DNA is TGTGCCAGCCGCGGGGTAGCGGGGGCTATAAACATTCAGTACTTC. This translates into CASRGVAGAINIQYF. Drawing the rest from reference TRBV2 and TRBJ2-4, the complete variable domain is EPEVTQTPSHQVTQMGQEVILRCVPISNHLYFYWYRQILGQKVEFLVSFYNNEISEKSEIFDDQFSVERPDGSNFTLKIRSTKLEDSAMYFCASRGVAGAINIQYFGAGTRLSVL.